This T cell receptor (beta chain) was recorded in a study of blood T cell repertoires in COVID-19 (TCRdb year 2020). Background for the entire study: Collaborator samples came from the United States, Italy and Spain and covered acute and convalescent phases of COVID-19. The prospective study material was composed of cDNA or gDNA derived from T cells, B-cell-depleted T cells, or PBMCs. Deeply sampled blood TCRbeta repertoires from subjects exposed to, actively infected with, or recovered from COVID-19 were included in the dataset. The repertoires were made available in a free public database intended to serve as a resource for research on the immune response to SARS-CoV-2. Samples came from the ongoing ImmuneRACE study (first 160 participants) plus 1,254 subjects from 6 global collaborators. Sample metadata almost always included a de-identified subject ID, COVID-19 status, age in years and sex. Where available, HLA class I and class II types were taken from metadata supplied by the sample provider and were not determined by assay-based typing.

This clone appeared a single time. The antigen this receptor binds is unknown. No clone much larger than this one lies a single base away; base qualities are absent. TCRbeta CDR3 regions were amplified from genomic DNA using the immunoSEQ Assay, a bias-controlled multiplex PCR. From the authors' description of their analysis: The number of nucleated cells in each sample was estimated from the amplification of reference gene primers within the assay. Sequence reads were collapsed and filtered to measure the absolute abundance of every unique TCRbeta CDR3 rearrangement. For each sample, productive Simpson clonality was calculated by taking the square root of Simpson's diversity index across productive rearrangements. Entries here come from immuneACCESS through TCRdb and include only in-frame sequences with V and J called. Some clones fail to appear in such tables; in the studies checked, an unresolved V gene covers under half of the shortfall, and the cause of the remainder is unknown. The DNA was the basis for D and trimming; V, J and clone size are from that table. The sample yields approximately 360,000 clones; roughly four fifths were counted once. The top ten clones comprise about 4.9% of the sample.

What the study reported, not specific to this receptor: The amount of clinical and demographic metadata varied by source and participant and was provided uncurated.

Its CDR3 holds 13 amino acids, cysteine through phenylalanine. This entry keeps only the CDR3 DNA: 39 bases, framed from base 1. V lost 5 bases and J lost 3 bases; the stretch between them is 10 bases long. In the germline V gene, CDR1 corresponds to SGHTA and CDR2 to FQGNSA. Participants in the prospective study were enrolled through a virtual design, were aged about 18 to 90 years, and lived in under 25 United States geographic areas. To assign participants to cohorts, the prospective study relied on clinical history that participants themselves reported in a screening survey and a study questionnaire. For ImmuneRACE Cohort 3, a participant was defined as recovered based on two consecutive negative NP/OP PCR tests, clearance by a healthcare professional, or resolution of symptoms. In the prospective study, whole blood, serum and a nasopharyngeal or oropharyngeal swab were collected from each participant by mobile phlebotomists. Additional blood draws and questionnaires over an approximately two-month period could optionally be provided by prospective study participants. Before DNA extraction, blood samples from the prospective study were shipped at room temperature or frozen.

The TCR comes from a woman between 45 and 60 years old who had recovered from COVID-19. Recombination linked TRBV7-2 to TRBJ1-1, with an unclear D gene assignment. The sequencing input was PBMCs or T cells enriched from blood (not recorded which). The DNA is TGTGCCAGCAGCGACCAACGGGACACTGAAGCTTTCTTT. Its protein reads: CASSDQRDTEAFF.